Presented here are 6 T cell receptor beta chains from one specimen sequenced in a study of CD8+CD57+ T cells in acquired aplastic anemia. It was genomic DNA that served as the template for profiling TCR beta VDJ and CDR3. Each CDR3 protein gets one entry after TCRdb re-called the reads with MiXCR. The profile covers about 190,000 distinct CDR3 sequences, with approximately 52% appearing a single time and around a sixth taken by the ten largest. Input material: sorted CD4+, CD8+, or CD8+CD57+ T cells (not recorded which) from PBMCs. The receptors were sampled from a human donor in good health, serving as a control.

The V gene is TRBV2, the J gene TRBJ1-2; perhaps TRBD1 as D (5 bases). Trimming took 10 bases from V and 3 from J, leaving 18 bases between them. Germline lookup yields CDR1 SNHLY and CDR2 FYNNEI. This CDR3 has 14 residues. CDR3 bases: TGTGCCACAAAACTGTCGGGGGGACACTATGGCTACACCTTC. Translating it yields CATKLSGGHYGYTF. The variable domain in full, completed from reference TRBV2 and TRBJ1-2, reads EPEVTQTPSHQVTQMGQEVILRCVPISNHLYFYWYRQILGQKVEFLVSFYNNEISEKSEIFDDQFSVERPDGSNFTLKIRSTKLEDSAMYFCATKLSGGHYGYTFGSGTRLTVV.

At least ten counts were recorded for this clonotype. V is TRBV10-3 and J is TRBJ1-5; 8 bases match TRBD1. CDR1 and CDR2 from the germline V gene are ENHRY and SYGVKD. CDR3 length: 17 residues. V trimming: 2 bases; J trimming: 0 bases; junction bases outside the gene matches: 6. The CDR3: CAISETGGGYSNQPQHF. CDR3 sequence (DNA): TGTGCCATCAGTGAGACAGGGGGGGGGTATAGCAATCAGCCCCAGCATTTT.

CDR3 protein: CASSLGSGDTQYF. The CDR3 DNA reads as TGTGCCAGCAGCTTAGGTTCCGGGGATACGCAGTATTTT. The gene calls are TRBV7-2 and TRBJ2-3; D unclear. The CDR3 totals 13 residues. Germline CDR1 SGHTA, CDR2 FQGNSA. With 1 base removed from V and 6 bases from J, the gap between germline ends came to 8 bases.

The gene calls are TRBV10-3 and TRBJ1-6, with 10 positions matching TRBD1. The V gene's germline CDR1 is ENHRY and CDR2 SYGVKD. V lost 6 bases and J lost 13; bases outside the gene matches: 9. CDR3 length equals 14 residues. The CDR3 nucleotides are TGTGCCATCAGGGACAGGGGGGGCCCCTCGCCCCTCCACTTT. Protein sequence: CAIRDRGGPSPLHF.

Comment on this clonotype: Compared with germline, one end of the junction differs, possibly owing to a read error. This sequence joins TRBV2 and TRBJ2-7, with D possibly called TRBD1 or TRBD2 (5 bases each). In germline, CDR1 is SNHLY, CDR2 FYNNEI. The CDR3 sequence is 16 residues long. The CDR3 loop is CASSEIFGGSSCEQYF. CDR3 sequence (DNA): TGTGCCAGCAGTGAAATTTTTGGGGGAAGCTCCTGCGAGCAGTACTTC.

This clonotype was seen ten or more times. The V call is TRBV11-3, the J call TRBJ2-2, with 7 bases aligning to TRBD2. This CDR3 has 16 residues. The germline V gene encodes CDR1 SGHNT and CDR2 YENEEA. Trimming cost V 3 bases and J 4 bases; bases outside gene matches: 8. CDR3 region: CASSFPTGGGTGELFF. CDR3 coding DNA: TGTGCCAGCAGCTTCCCAACGGGGGGAGGCACCGGGGAGCTGTTTTTT.